This T cell receptor (beta chain) originates from a study of T cells in Graves' hyperthyroidism and ophthalmopathy. Study details: Blood from the periphery was taken at initial diagnosis, before any treatment. Study findings and constraints: It was a median roughly 6.5 months before onset that the model predicted ophthalmopathy.

This CDR3 is 14 amino acids long. V lost 4 bases, J lost 2 bases, and 5 bases stayed unmatched. Germline V gene data show CDR1 as SGHTA and CDR2 as FQGNSA. TCR beta CDR3 region amplification was performed from RNA transcripts. In the first-round RT-PCR of the TCR CDR3, the HTBI primer set was used. One entry per CDR3 protein, called by TCRdb with MiXCR from the multiplex PCR reads. The sample lists some 530,000 distinct CDR3 sequences; 20% to 25% were seen once. This clonotype has ten or more counts. Its specificity is unknown. The sample comprised blood. The chain uses TRBV7-2 and TRBJ2-7; 7 bases fit TRBD1. The receptor was isolated from a woman between 65 and 79 years old with Graves' ophthalmopathy. CDR3 sequence reads: CASSWRQGAYEQYF. The CDR3 DNA reads as TGTGCCAGCAGCTGGCGACAGGGAGCCTACGAGCAGTACTTC.